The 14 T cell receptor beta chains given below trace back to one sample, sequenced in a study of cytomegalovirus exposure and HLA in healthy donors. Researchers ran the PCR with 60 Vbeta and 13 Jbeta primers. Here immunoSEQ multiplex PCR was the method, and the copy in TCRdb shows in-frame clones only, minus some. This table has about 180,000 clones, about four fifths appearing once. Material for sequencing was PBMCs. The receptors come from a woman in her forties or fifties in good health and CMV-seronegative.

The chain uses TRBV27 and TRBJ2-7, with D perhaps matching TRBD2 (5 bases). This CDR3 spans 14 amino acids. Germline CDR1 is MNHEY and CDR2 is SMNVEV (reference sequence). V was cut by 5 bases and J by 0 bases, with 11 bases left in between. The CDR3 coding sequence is TGTGCCAGCAGTCCCCGGGGTGACTCCTACGAGCAGTACTTC. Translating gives CASSPRGDSYEQYF.

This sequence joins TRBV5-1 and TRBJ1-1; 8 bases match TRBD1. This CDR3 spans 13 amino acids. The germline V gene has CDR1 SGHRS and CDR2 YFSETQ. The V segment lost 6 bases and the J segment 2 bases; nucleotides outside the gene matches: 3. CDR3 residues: CASMGQDNTEAFF. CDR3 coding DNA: TGCGCCAGCATGGGACAGGATAACACTGAAGCTTTCTTT.

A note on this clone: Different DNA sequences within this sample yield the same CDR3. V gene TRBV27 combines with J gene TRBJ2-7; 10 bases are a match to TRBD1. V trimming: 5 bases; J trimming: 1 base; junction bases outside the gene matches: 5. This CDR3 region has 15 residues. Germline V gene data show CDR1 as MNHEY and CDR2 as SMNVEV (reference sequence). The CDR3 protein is CASSPGQGWSYEQYF. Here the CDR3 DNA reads TGTGCCAGCAGTCCGGGACAGGGGTGGTCCTACGAGCAGTACTTC.

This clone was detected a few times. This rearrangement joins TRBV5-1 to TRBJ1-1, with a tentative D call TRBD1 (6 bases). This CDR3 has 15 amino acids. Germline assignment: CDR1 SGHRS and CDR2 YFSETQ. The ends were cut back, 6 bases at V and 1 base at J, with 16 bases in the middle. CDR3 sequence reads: CASNPTGTTNTEAFF. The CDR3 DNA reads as TGCGCCAGCAACCCGACCGGGACAACGAACACTGAAGCTTTCTTT.

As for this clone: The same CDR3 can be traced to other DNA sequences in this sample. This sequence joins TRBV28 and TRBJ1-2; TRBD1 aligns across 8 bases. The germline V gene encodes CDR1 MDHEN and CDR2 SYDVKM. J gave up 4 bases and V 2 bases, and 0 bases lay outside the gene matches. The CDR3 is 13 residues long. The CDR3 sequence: CASSLGQGYGYTF. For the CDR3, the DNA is TGTGCCAGCAGTTTAGGACAGGGCTATGGCTACACCTTC.

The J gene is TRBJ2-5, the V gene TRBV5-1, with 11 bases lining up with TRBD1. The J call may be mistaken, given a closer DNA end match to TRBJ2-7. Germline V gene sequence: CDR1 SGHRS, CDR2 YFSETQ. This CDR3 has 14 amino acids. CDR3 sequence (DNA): TGCGCCAGCAGCGAAGGACAGGGGGCGTACGAGCAGTACTTC. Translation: CASSEGQGAYEQYF.

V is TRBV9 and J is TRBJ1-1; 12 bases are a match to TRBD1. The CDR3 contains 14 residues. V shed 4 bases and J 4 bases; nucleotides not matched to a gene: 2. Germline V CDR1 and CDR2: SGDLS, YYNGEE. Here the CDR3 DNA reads TGTGCCAGCAGCCCGGGACAGGGGGCCACTGAAGCTTTCTTT. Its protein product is CASSPGQGATEAFF.

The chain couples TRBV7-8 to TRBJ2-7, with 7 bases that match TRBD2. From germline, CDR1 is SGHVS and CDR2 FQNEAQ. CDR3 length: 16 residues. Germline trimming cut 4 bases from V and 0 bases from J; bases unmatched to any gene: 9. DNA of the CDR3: TGTGCCAGCAGCTGGGGAGCGGGAACCTCCTCCTACGAGCAGTACTTC. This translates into CASSWGAGTSSYEQYF.

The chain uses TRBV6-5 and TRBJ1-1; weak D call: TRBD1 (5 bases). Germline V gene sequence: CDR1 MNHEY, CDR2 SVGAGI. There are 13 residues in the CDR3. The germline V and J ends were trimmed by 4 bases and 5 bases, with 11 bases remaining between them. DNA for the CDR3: TGTGCCAGCAGTTTCGGGGGGGGGACTGAAGCTTTCTTT. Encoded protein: CASSFGGGTEAFF.

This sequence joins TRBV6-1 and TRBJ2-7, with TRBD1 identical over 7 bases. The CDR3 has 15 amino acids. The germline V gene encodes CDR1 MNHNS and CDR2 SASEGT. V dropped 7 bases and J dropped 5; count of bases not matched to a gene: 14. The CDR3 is CASNYPSPGGDEQYF. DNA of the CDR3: TGTGCCAGCAACTACCCCTCCCCAGGGGGTGACGAGCAGTACTTC.

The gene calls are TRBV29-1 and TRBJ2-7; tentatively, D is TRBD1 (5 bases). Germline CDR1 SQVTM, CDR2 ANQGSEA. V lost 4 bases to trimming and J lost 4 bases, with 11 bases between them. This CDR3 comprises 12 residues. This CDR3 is CSVAGSFYEQYF. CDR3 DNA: TGCAGCGTTGCAGGGTCATTTTACGAGCAGTACTTC.

CDR3 bases: TGTGCCAGTAGCACCCTAGCGGGGGGCGAAGAGACCCAGTACTTC. The encoded protein is CASSTLAGGEETQYF. This chain links TRBV19 with TRBJ2-5, with 11 bases matching TRBD2. The CDR3 loop spans 15 amino acids. Germline CDR1 LNHDA, CDR2 SQIVND (reference sequence). Trimming removed 6 bases from V and 3 bases from J; junction bases left unmatched: 6.

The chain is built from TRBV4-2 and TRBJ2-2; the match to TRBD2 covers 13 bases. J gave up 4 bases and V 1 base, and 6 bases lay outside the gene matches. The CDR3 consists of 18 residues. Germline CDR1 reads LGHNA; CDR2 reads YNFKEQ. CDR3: CASSQGTSGGLGTGELFF. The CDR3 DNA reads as TGTGCCAGCAGCCAAGGGACTAGCGGGGGTCTAGGCACCGGGGAGCTGTTTTTT.

CDR3 coding DNA: TGTGCCAGCAGGGGACAGAACACCGGGGAGCTGTTTTTT. Its translation is CASRGQNTGELFF. The chain joins TRBV28 to TRBJ2-2; D possibly corresponds to TRBD1 (6 bases). Trimming stripped 6 bases from V and 1 base from J, with 6 bases between. The CDR3 is 13 residues long. Germline values: CDR1 MDHEN, CDR2 SYDVKM.